This T cell receptor beta chain came from a study of T cell repertoires in cytomegalovirus infection. The table lists this clonotype with a few counts. The CDR3 covers 13 residues. CDR1 MNHGY and CDR2 SAAAGT come from the germline V gene. V lost 5 bases and J lost 1, with 9 bases in between. TCRdb processed the reads anew with MiXCR; each CDR3 protein has one entry. The sample records fewer than 350,000 distinct CDR3 sequences, around a tenth being singletons. The receptor's source is a human donor in good health (CMV status not recorded). Some clones in this sample may be carry-over from other donors' samples. Source material: PBMCs. This rearrangement joins TRBV6-8 to TRBJ2-7; D gene ambiguous. The CDR3 sequence is CASSDDPSYEQYF. The CDR3 DNA follows: TGTGCCAGCAGTGACGATCCTTCCTACGAGCAGTACTTC.